Listed below are T cell receptor beta chains from one sample, sequenced in a study of blood T cell repertoires in COVID-19. Sequenced by immunoSEQ multiplex PCR; TCRdb stores in-frame clones only, minus some. The sample has 70,000 to 85,000 clones, roughly four fifths seen once. What was sequenced was peripheral blood. These receptors all come from a human donor in a cohort sampled during active COVID-19. CDR3s include the opening cysteine and the closing phenylalanine or tryptophan. D genes are given only for firm matches. The size entry is marked missing in some rows and otherwise reads once, few, many or a size class.

V,J,size,D,DNA,CDR3
TRBV15,TRBJ2-1,once,TRBD2,TGTGCCACCAGCTCCGGGGGGGCTTCCTACAATGAGCAGTTCTTC,CATSSGGASYNEQFF
TRBV2,TRBJ2-5,-,TRBD2,TGTGCCAGCAGTGACCCTTTAGCGGGAGAGACCCAGTACTTC,CASSDPLAGETQYF
TRBV28,TRBJ2-2,-,-,TGTGCCAGCAGTCTCGGACAGTACACCGGGGAGCTGTTTTTT,CASSLGQYTGELFF
TRBV3-1/TRBV3-2,TRBJ1-2,-,TRBD1,TGTGCCAGCAGCCAGGGGACAGATAACTATGGCTACACCTTC,CASSQGTDNYGYTF
TRBV5-6,TRBJ1-5,-,-,TGTGCCAGCAATTTTGGAGGGGCGAGCAATCAGCCCCAGCATTTT,CASNFGGASNQPQHF
TRBV7-9,TRBJ2-5,once,TRBD2,TGTGCCAGCAGAGAGGCGGGGGGGCGTGAGACCCAGTACTTC,CASREAGGRETQYF
TRBV4-1,TRBJ2-3,-,-,TGCGCCAGCAGCCACCCCCCAGGTGGATCAGATACGCAGTATTTT,CASSHPPGGSDTQYF
TRBV5-1,TRBJ2-2,few,TRBD1,TGCGCCAGCAGCCGAAGGGGACAGGGCAACACCGGGGAGCTGTTTTTT,CASSRRGQGNTGELFF
TRBV14,TRBJ2-1,-,TRBD1,TGTGCCAGCAGCCAGAGGACAGGAGTTAGGTCCTACAATGAGCAGTTCTTC,CASSQRTGVRSYNEQFF
TRBV5-6,TRBJ2-6,-,TRBD1,TGTGCCAGCAGCTTCCACAGGGGAGTCACCTCTGGGGCCAACGTCCTGACTTTC,CASSFHRGVTSGANVLTF
TRBV7-2,TRBJ1-1,few,-,TGTGCCAGCAGCTTAGCTCGGGGTGAGACTGAAGCTTTCTTT,CASSLARGETEAFF
TRBV2,TRBJ1-5,-,-,TGTGCCAGCAGTGGGTCAGGGGAGAGCAATCAGCCCCAGCATTTT,CASSGSGESNQPQHF
TRBV27,TRBJ2-1,-,-,TGTGCCAGCAGTTCAGGGGTATTCAATGAGCAGTTCTTC,CASSSGVFNEQFF
TRBV27,TRBJ2-6,-,TRBD1,TGTGCCAGCAGTTTCCGATTGGGACAGGGGGCCTCTGGGGCCAACGTCCTGACTTTC,CASSFRLGQGASGANVLTF
TRBV14,TRBJ2-7,-,TRBD2,TGTGCCAGCAGCCGGCGGCGGGGGAGTTACGAGCAGTACTTC,CASSRRRGSYEQYF
TRBV6-9,TRBJ2-5,-,-,TGTGCCAGCAGTTATTCTGAGGGGGTAGAGACCCAGTACTTC,CASSYSEGVETQYF
TRBV18,TRBJ1-3,-,-,TGTGCCAGCTCCCCCGACAGAAGCTCTGGAAACACCATATATTTT,CASSPDRSSGNTIYF
TRBV19,TRBJ2-1,-,TRBD2,TGTGCCAGTAGTGAAGGGAGACTAGCGGGGGGCCATGAGCAGTTCTTC,CASSEGRLAGGHEQFF
TRBV4-1,TRBJ2-2,-,-,TGCGCCAGCAGCCGAGGGGGGAACACCGGGGAGCTGTTTTTT,CASSRGGNTGELFF
TRBV19,TRBJ2-5,-,TRBD2,TGTGCCAGTAGTATGTCCGTCTCGTGGACTAGCGGGGAATACCAAGAGACCCAGTACTTC,CASSMSVSWTSGEYQETQYF
TRBV7-9,TRBJ1-2,once,-,TGTGCCAGCAGCTTGGGAGGCGGCTACACCTTC,CASSLGGGYTF
TRBV10-3,TRBJ2-3,-,-,TGTGCCATCAGTGAGTCCGGGAAAGATACGCAGTATTTT,CAISESGKDTQYF
TRBV6-5,TRBJ1-1,-,-,TGTGCCAGCAGGGCCAGGGTAGGACGTAGCACTGAAGCTTTCTTT,CASRARVGRSTEAFF
TRBV2,TRBJ1-2,-,-,TGTGCCAGCAACAGATACTATGGCTACACCTTC,CASNRYYGYTF
TRBV3-1/TRBV3-2,TRBJ1-3,-,-,TGTGCCAGCAGCCAATCATACACCATATATTTT,CASSQSYTIYF
TRBV5-1,TRBJ1-6,-,-,TGCGCCAGCAGCTTGCCAGGGGAATTTTCACCCCTCCACTTT,CASSLPGEFSPLHF